These 4 T cell receptor beta chains were sequenced from one sample in a study of T cell responses to AZD1222 COVID-19 vaccine. The assay was immunoSEQ multiplex PCR, and TCRdb's table has in-frame clones only and misses some. The data show about 130,000 clones, with 80% to 95% seen just once and roughly 1% held by the top ten. This sample comprised peripheral blood, obtained 28 days after the second AZD1222 dose. Receptor source: an adult who received the AZD1222 COVID-19 vaccine.

This chain connects TRBV4-2 to TRBJ2-1, with D perhaps TRBD1 (5 bases). The CDR3 consists of 16 residues. Trimming took 0 bases from V and 5 from J, leaving 14 bases between them. Germline-derived CDR1 and CDR2 are LGHNA and YNFKEQ. The CDR3 loop reads CASSQDLGRINNEQFF. The CDR3 DNA reads TGTGCCAGCAGCCAAGATCTGGGGCGGATCAACAATGAGCAGTTCTTC.

The chain is built from TRBV27 and TRBJ1-1; D call uncertain. The CDR3 has 15 amino acids. Germline V gene sequence: CDR1 MNHEY, CDR2 SMNVEV (reference sequence). Deletions cut 5 bases from V and 0 bases from J, with 13 bases between. The CDR3 spells CASSRRPSMNTEAFF. The DNA of the CDR3 is TGTGCCAGCAGTAGACGGCCTTCCATGAACACTGAAGCTTTCTTT.

The rearrangement joins TRBV7-8 to TRBJ1-4; D gene ambiguous. Trimming pared 5 bases from V and 10 bases from J, leaving 17 bases between. The CDR3 spans 14 residues. Germline V gene lookup returns CDR1 SGHVS and CDR2 FQNEAQ. The CDR3: CASSLERWGGKLFF. The CDR3 DNA reads as TGTGCCAGCAGCCTCGAGCGGTGGGGTGGAAAACTGTTTTTT.

This clone has just one count. The chain couples TRBV5-4 to TRBJ2-3; 10 bases are a match to TRBD2. The CDR3 runs 15 residues. The trim removed 4 bases at V and 2 bases at J, leaving 4 bases unmatched. In germline, CDR1 is SGHNT, CDR2 YYREEE (reference sequence). CDR3 loop: CASSKTSGPTDTQYF. In DNA, the CDR3 is TGTGCCAGCAGCAAGACTAGCGGGCCCACAGATACGCAGTATTTT.